This TCR beta chain was observed in a study of blood T cells in healthy people across ages. Primers used in a second PCR of roughly 6 to 11 cycles were a sample-barcoded 5' primer and a J-beta primer mix. Each TCR beta cDNA got a 12-nucleotide random molecular identifier. Each sample yielded at least 2.5 million CDR3-containing paired-end reads. Each CDR3 protein gets one entry after TCRdb re-called the 5' RACE reads with MiXCR. Here the sample spans about 1.4 million distinct CDR3 sequences, 55% to 75% being singletons. Healthy Caucasian individuals from Russia aged about 6 to 95 were enrolled as donors. Samples each had at least 6 micrograms of total RNA extracted. This clonotype was seen only a few times. The germline CDR1 and CDR2 sequences are MNHEY and SMNVEV (reference sequence). V was clipped by 6 bases and J by 3 bases, with 5 bases between them. The CDR3 spans 12 residues.

This clonotype originated in a man between 18 and 35 years old in good health. The sample was blood. This chain joins TRBV27 and TRBJ2-2; D uncertain. The CDR3, as DNA: TGTGCCAGCAGACCGGACACCGGGGAGCTGTTTTTT. It translates to CASRPDTGELFF.